This entry is about one T cell receptor (beta chain). Its cognate antigen has yet to be identified. One base away there is no much larger clone; base qualities are not given. The record originates from a study of blood T cell repertoires in COVID-19 (TCRdb year 2020). For the study in its entirety: Collaborator samples came from the United States, Italy and Spain and covered acute and convalescent phases of COVID-19. The repertoires were released in a freely available public database meant as a resource for research on the immune response to SARS-CoV-2. Samples came from the ongoing ImmuneRACE study (first 160 participants) plus 1,254 subjects from 6 global collaborators. Nearly every sample came with metadata listing a de-identified subject ID, COVID-19 status, age in years and sex. Where available, HLA class I and class II types were obtained from metadata supplied by the sample provider rather than from assay-based typing. Deeply sampled blood TCRbeta repertoires from subjects exposed to, actively infected with, or recovered from COVID-19 were included in the dataset. The prospective study material was composed of cDNA or gDNA derived from T cells, B-cell-depleted T cells, or PBMCs. Study-level results and caveats: The quantity of clinical and demographic metadata differed by source and by participant and was supplied without curation.

TCRbeta CDR3 regions were amplified from genomic DNA by means of the immunoSEQ Assay, a bias-controlled multiplex PCR. From the authors' description of their analysis: The number of nucleated cells in each sample was estimated from the amplification of reference gene primers within the assay. To quantify the absolute abundance of each unique TCRbeta CDR3 rearrangement, sequence reads were collapsed and filtered. Productive Simpson clonality was computed per sample as the square root of Simpson's diversity index over productive rearrangements. The clones in this table, taken by TCRdb from immuneACCESS, are in-frame only. Not every clone is retained; where verified, under half of the shortfall comes from an unresolved V gene, and the cause of the rest is unknown. The V and J calls and clone size are taken from that table; D and trimming were inferred from the DNA. The sample table shows a few hundred thousand clones, and approximately 88% are seen once. The ten most abundant clones make up about 5% of the sample.

Participants in the prospective study were aged roughly 18 to 100 years, lived in some 24 United States geographic areas, and enrolled through a virtual design. Cohort assignment in the prospective study relied on participant-reported clinical history from a screening survey and a study questionnaire. For ImmuneRACE Cohort 3, a participant was defined as recovered based on two consecutive negative NP/OP PCR tests, clearance by a healthcare professional, or resolution of symptoms. In the prospective study, mobile phlebotomists collected whole blood, serum and a nasopharyngeal or oropharyngeal swab from each participant. Over a roughly 2-month period, participants in the prospective study had the option of providing additional blood draws and questionnaires. Prospective study blood samples were shipped either frozen or at room temperature before DNA extraction. Sequences KGHSH (CDR1) and LQKENI (CDR2) are obtained from the germline V gene. Here V drops 3 bases and J drops 4 bases, and the junction holds 8 bases not matched to any gene. From cysteine to phenylalanine, the CDR3 is 16 amino acids long. Only CDR3 DNA remains: 48 bases, in frame from the first base.

The sequence links TRBV18 to TRBJ2-5, and 10 bases in between align with TRBD1. The source of this sequence is a man aged 30 to 39 who had recovered from COVID-19. The specimen was PBMCs or T cells enriched from blood (not recorded which). The CDR3 loop reads CASSPPGQGFRETQYF. The nucleotide sequence reads TGTGCCAGCTCACCGCCGGGACAGGGGTTTCGAGAGACCCAGTACTTC.